This T cell receptor beta chain stems from a study of blood T cells in healthy people across ages. Findings of the study overall: TCR beta diversity per million T cells fell roughly linearly with age.

The germline V gene encodes CDR1 SGDLS and CDR2 YYNGEE. CDR3 size: 16 residues. V dropped 4 bases and J dropped 6 bases, with 20 bases sitting between them. Of note for this clonotype: No antigen is known for it.

Sample-barcoded 5' priming and a J-beta primer mix drove a second PCR of about 7 to 11 cycles. TCRdb re-derived calls from the 5' RACE reads in MiXCR, one entry per CDR3 protein. The table has 1.5 million to 2 million distinct CDR3 sequences, roughly two fifths seen once. The clonotype was recovered from a human donor in good health. The source material was blood. The chain combines TRBV9 with TRBJ2-1; tentatively, D is TRBD2 (6 bases). The CDR3 here is CASSPLARGEGNEQFF. The CDR3 nucleotides are TGTGCCAGCAGCCCACTCGCTCGCGGGGAAGGCAATGAGCAGTTCTTC. The complete variable domain, with remaining parts taken from reference TRBV9 and TRBJ2-1, reads DSGVTQTPKHLITATGQRVTLRCSPRSGDLSVYWYQQSLDQGLQFLIQYYNGEERAKGNILERFSAQQFPDLHSELNLSSLELGDSALYFCASSPLARGEGNEQFFGPGTRLTVL.